The 27 T cell receptor beta chains presented below share a single source sample, sequenced in a study of T cells in Graves' hyperthyroidism and ophthalmopathy. TCR beta CDR3 region amplification was performed from RNA transcripts. Initially, a first-round RT-PCR of the TCR CDR3 employed the HTBI primer set. TCRdb re-called the multiplex PCR reads with MiXCR, one entry per CDR3 protein. The sample shows approximately 510,000 distinct CDR3 sequences, 40% to 50% of them seen only once. The specimen was peripheral blood or thyroid tissue (not recorded which). These receptors originate from an adult woman with Graves' disease, either hyperthyroidism or ophthalmopathy (not recorded which).

The chain uses TRBV10-1 and TRBJ2-7; 14 bases agree with TRBD2. Germline loops: CDR1 WNHNN, CDR2 SYGVQD (reference sequence). CDR3 length: 14 residues. J lost 7 bases, V lost 9 bases, and 8 bases had no gene match. In DNA form, the CDR3 reads TGCGCCAGAAGACTAGCGGGAGGGCCTCGAGAGCAGTACTTC. Translating it yields CARRLAGGPREQYF.

The chain has TRBV10-3 and TRBJ1-1, with no clear D. This CDR3 has 12 amino acids. Deletions cut 6 bases from V and 0 bases from J, with 5 bases between. Per germline, CDR1 ENHRY and CDR2 SYGVKD. The DNA for the CDR3 is TGTGCCATCAGATCAGTGAACACTGAAGCTTTCTTT. Its protein is CAIRSVNTEAFF.

The chain is built from TRBV12-3 or TRBV12-4 and TRBJ1-2; TRBD1 aligns across 8 bases. This CDR3 spans 12 amino acids. Germline trimming cut 5 bases from V and 6 bases from J; bases unmatched to any gene: 2. In DNA form, the CDR3 reads TGTGCCAGCAGTACAGGGGGTCATGGCTACACCTTC. Translating gives CASSTGGHGYTF.

This chain links TRBV7-9 with TRBJ2-7, with D unclear. From germline, CDR1 is SEHNR and CDR2 FQNEAQ (reference sequence). CDR3 length equals 14 residues. The V gene lost 4 bases and the J gene lost 6 bases, with 16 bases spanning the gap. The CDR3 sequence: CASSSNPGYGEQYF. CDR3 bases: TGTGCCAGCAGCTCGAATCCCGGCTATGGCGAGCAGTACTTC.

This clonotype was detected many times. V gene TRBV7-9 combines with J gene TRBJ1-2; 8 bases map to TRBD1. Germline values: CDR1 SEHNR, CDR2 FQNEAQ (reference sequence). The V and J ends lost 4 bases and 8 bases, in that order; junction bases with no gene match: 9. The CDR3 loop spans 14 amino acids. CDR3 sequence reads: CASSSGGRGLGYTF. Written as DNA, the CDR3 is TGTGCCAGCAGCTCAGGGGGCAGGGGGCTCGGCTACACCTTC.

This clonotype was counted between two and nine times. V gene TRBV6-5 combines with J gene TRBJ2-5, with 7 bases fitting TRBD1. Germline V CDR1 and CDR2: MNHEY, SVGAGI. The CDR3 spans 15 residues. After removal of 2 bases from V and 5 bases from J, the junction contained 8 bases not matched to a gene. CDR3 protein: CASSYGQVAQETQYF. CDR3 bases: TGTGCCAGCAGTTACGGACAGGTCGCACAGGAGACCCAGTACTTC.

The sample holds many counts of this clonotype. The CDR3 here is CASSQDVGIANYGYTF. The CDR3, as DNA: TGCGCCAGCAGCCAAGATGTGGGCATTGCCAACTATGGCTACACCTTC. The rearrangement joins TRBV4-1 to TRBJ1-2; D is unresolved. With 0 bases removed from V and 2 bases from J, the gap between germline ends came to 13 bases. CDR1 and CDR2 (germline): MGHRA, YSYEKL. The CDR3 totals 16 residues.

In its sample, this clonotype was seen many times. V and J are TRBV29-1 and TRBJ2-5, with D perhaps given as TRBD1 or TRBD2 (6 bases each). Germline V gene sequence: CDR1 SQVTM, CDR2 ANQGSEA. V lost 1 base, J lost 5 bases, and 11 bases lay in between. The CDR3 runs 13 residues. CDR3 protein: CSVEAGARETQYF. The CDR3 DNA is TGCAGCGTTGAAGCGGGGGCGAGGGAGACCCAGTACTTC.

This chain joins TRBV29-1 and TRBJ2-2, with 9 bases aligning to TRBD2. This CDR3 has 14 residues. CDR1 and CDR2 (germline): SQVTM, ANQGSEA. Trimming took 4 bases from V and 2 from J; bases not matched to a gene: 2. The CDR3 coding sequence is TGCAGCGTTGCTAGCGGGGCTAACACCGGGGAGCTGTTTTTT. Encoded protein: CSVASGANTGELFF.

The rearrangement links TRBV10-3 to TRBJ2-2; D is perhaps TRBD2 (6 bases). V was trimmed by 7 bases and J by 9 bases, leaving 12 bases between them. The CDR3 has 12 residues. CDR1 is ENHRY and CDR2 is SYGVKD in the germline V gene. This chain's CDR3 is CAIMRGTRELFF. CDR3 nucleotides: TGTGCCATCATGCGGGGTACCAGGGAGCTGTTTTTT.

This sequence joins TRBV7-2 and TRBJ1-6, with D hard to call. The germline V gene has CDR1 SGHTA and CDR2 FQGNSA. The CDR3 is 18 amino acids. Trimming shortened V by 4 bases and J by 10 bases, and 26 bases separated the two germline ends. CDR3 sequence reads: CASSSWTGGERIGSPLHF. In nucleotides, the CDR3 is TGTGCCAGCAGCTCCTGGACGGGCGGGGAGCGGATTGGATCACCCCTCCACTTT. Full variable domain (missing parts from reference TRBV7-2 and TRBJ1-6): GAGVSQSPSNKVTEKGKDVELRCDPISGHTALYWYRQSLGQGLEFLIYFQGNSAPDKSGLPSDRFSAERTGGSVSTLTIQRTQQEDSAVYLCASSSWTGGERIGSPLHFGNGTRLTVT.

This clonotype was seen many times. The rearrangement links TRBV9 to TRBJ2-7; D might be TRBD2 (5 bases). The V gene's germline CDR1 is SGDLS and CDR2 YYNGEE. The CDR3 runs to 13 residues. V lost 0 bases and J 3 bases, leaving 7 bases between the germline ends. The chain's CDR3 is CASSVGDYYEQYF. The CDR3 nucleotides are TGTGCCAGCAGCGTAGGTGACTACTACGAGCAGTACTTC.

The J gene is TRBJ2-7, the V gene TRBV7-3, with 7 bases matching TRBD1. The CDR3 is 14 amino acids. Germline assignment: CDR1 SGHTA and CDR2 FQGTGA. With V trimmed by 4 bases and J by 4 bases, 7 bases remained unmatched. CDR3 sequence (DNA): TGTGCCAGCAGCTCGGACAGGCCCCCGTACGAGCAGTACTTC. Translated: CASSSDRPPYEQYF.

This clonotype was recorded many times. This chain links TRBV2 with TRBJ2-7; 7 bases are shared with TRBD2. This CDR3 comprises 13 residues. CDR1 and CDR2 from the germline V gene are SNHLY and FYNNEI. The trim removed 6 bases at V and 6 bases at J, leaving 8 bases unmatched. In nucleotides, the CDR3 is TGTGCCAGCAGCTCAACCAGCGGGACCGAGCAGTACTTC. It yields the protein CASSSTSGTEQYF.

The chain has TRBV11-2 and TRBJ2-3; the D gene is possibly TRBD2 (5 bases). Trimming left V 5 bases short and J 0 bases short, with 12 bases between. The CDR3 spans 15 residues. CDR1 and CDR2 from the germline V gene are SGHAT and FQNNGV. CDR3 nucleotides: TGTGCCAGCAGCGCCCTCGGCGGGAGCACAGATACGCAGTATTTT. It encodes CASSALGGSTDTQYF.

V is TRBV28 and J is TRBJ1-5, with TRBD1 identical over 7 bases. J was trimmed by 7 bases and V by 2 bases; bases with no gene match: 5. CDR3 length: 14 residues. Germline CDR1 and CDR2: MDHEN and SYDVKM. The CDR3 nucleotides read TGTGCCAGCAGTTTAGGGACAGCCCTCCAGCCCCAGCATTTT. This codes for CASSLGTALQPQHF.

The genes are TRBV28 and TRBJ1-2, with D unclear. The CDR3 is 10 residues long. CDR1 MDHEN and CDR2 SYDVKM come from the germline V gene. V lost 9 bases and J lost 7, with 9 bases in between. The DNA for the CDR3 is TGTGCCAGGTTACTAGGTGGCTACACCTTC. This translates into CARLLGGYTF.

This clonotype showed up many times. The J gene is TRBJ2-7, the V gene TRBV6-6, with 16 bases matching TRBD2. The CDR3 covers 16 residues. Germline lookup yields CDR1 MNHNY and CDR2 SVGAGI (reference sequence). V gave up 6 bases and J gave up 6 bases; unmatched junction bases: 8. The CDR3 nucleotides are TGTGCCAGCAGCTCCCCGGGACTAGCGGGAGGGGGCGAGCAGTACTTC. Protein sequence: CASSSPGLAGGGEQYF.

The rearrangement joins TRBV10-3 to TRBJ2-7, with a possible D match to TRBD1 (5 bases). The V gene's germline CDR1 is ENHRY and CDR2 SYGVKD. Trimming stripped 7 bases from V and 1 base from J, with 14 bases between. The CDR3 is made up of 14 amino acids. The CDR3 region is CAIKEMTESYEQYF. CDR3 coding DNA: TGTGCCATCAAGGAGATGACAGAATCCTACGAGCAGTACTTC.

V and J are TRBV10-3 and TRBJ1-5, with D possibly being TRBD1 (5 bases). CDR1 ENHRY and CDR2 SYGVKD come from the germline V gene. This CDR3 has 12 amino acids. Trimming pared 9 bases from V and 6 bases from J, leaving 12 bases between. In nucleotides, the CDR3 is TGTGCCATAGGGGTTACGGGTCAGCCCCAGCATTTT. Encoded protein: CAIGVTGQPQHF.

This clonotype was picked up many times. CDR3 DNA sequence: TGCGCCAGCAGCATGACTAGCGGGAGTTCCGGGGAGCTGTTTTTT. It translates to CASSMTSGSSGELFF. The chain recombines TRBV10-1 with TRBJ2-2, with 12 bases matching TRBD2. This CDR3 has 15 amino acids. Germline lookup yields CDR1 WNHNN and CDR2 SYGVQD (reference sequence). V was pared by 6 bases and J by 6 bases, with 5 bases of the junction left unmatched.

The chain couples TRBV10-3 to TRBJ1-2, with 8 bases aligning to TRBD1. The CDR3 loop spans 16 amino acids. V shed 2 bases, J shed 4 bases, and the junction held 9 bases outside the gene matches. Germline CDR1 is ENHRY and CDR2 is SYGVKD. The CDR3 bases are TGTGCCATCAGTGAGGGACAGGGACAGGACCCCTATGGCTACACCTTC. Encoded protein: CAISEGQGQDPYGYTF.

The rearrangement joins TRBV20-1 to TRBJ1-5; no clear D gene. V lost 0 bases and J lost 7, with 13 bases in between. The CDR3 sequence is 14 residues long. The germline gives CDR1 DFQATT, CDR2 SNEGSKA (reference sequence). The CDR3 is CSARDPRVDQPQHF. The DNA for the CDR3 is TGCAGTGCTAGAGATCCGCGGGTGGACCAGCCCCAGCATTTT.

The CDR3 loop reads CASSHRLAGKDEQYF. In DNA form, the CDR3 reads TGTGCCAGCAGCCACCGACTAGCGGGAAAGGACGAGCAGTACTTC. The chain has TRBV7-9 and TRBJ2-7; 11 nucleotides align to TRBD2. V gave up 5 bases and J gave up 5 bases; unmatched junction bases: 8. There are 15 residues in the CDR3. CDR1 is SEHNR, CDR2 FQNEAQ, per germline (reference sequence).

This clonotype was counted only a few times. This sequence joins TRBV10-3 and TRBJ1-5; 8 positions match TRBD1. V was pared by 10 bases and J by 7 bases, with 12 bases of the junction left unmatched. The CDR3 has 14 residues. Germline assignment: CDR1 ENHRY and CDR2 SYGVKD. The chain's CDR3 is CATRNDRGDQPQHF. CDR3 in DNA: TGTGCCACCAGAAACGACAGGGGAGACCAGCCCCAGCATTTT.

The chain combines TRBV29-1 with TRBJ2-5; D is undetermined. Trimming stripped 7 bases from V and 3 bases from J, with 6 bases between. The germline gives CDR1 SQVTM, CDR2 ANQGSEA. This CDR3 contains 10 residues. The CDR3 sequence is CSGGKETQYF. The CDR3 DNA follows: TGCAGCGGTGGGAAAGAGACCCAGTACTTC.

The chain has TRBV7-2 and TRBJ2-1, with TRBD2 matching 9 bases. Germline CDR1 SGHTA, CDR2 FQGNSA. The CDR3 has 14 amino acids. V dropped 6 bases and J dropped 8; count of bases not matched to a gene: 8. CDR3 DNA sequence: TGTGCCAGCAGTTTGGGACTAGCAATGGATGAGCAGTTCTTC. This gives the protein CASSLGLAMDEQFF.